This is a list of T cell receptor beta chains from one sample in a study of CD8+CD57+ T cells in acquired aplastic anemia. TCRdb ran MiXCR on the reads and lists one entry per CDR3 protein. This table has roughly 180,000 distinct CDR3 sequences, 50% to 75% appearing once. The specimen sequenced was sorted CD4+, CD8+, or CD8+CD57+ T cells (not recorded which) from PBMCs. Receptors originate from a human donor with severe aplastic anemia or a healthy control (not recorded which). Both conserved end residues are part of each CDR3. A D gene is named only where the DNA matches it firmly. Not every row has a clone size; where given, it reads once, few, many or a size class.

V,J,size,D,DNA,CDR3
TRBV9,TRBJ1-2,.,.,TGTGCCAGCAGCGACCAGGGCAGGGAGTATAACTATGGCTACACCTTC,CASSDQGREYNYGYTF
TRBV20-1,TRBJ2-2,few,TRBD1,TGCAGCGTGGCTGGGACAGGGGGCGCGACCGGGGAGCTGTTTTTT,CSVAGTGGATGELFF
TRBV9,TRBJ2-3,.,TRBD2,TGTGCCAGCAGCCCCCGGGTAGCGGGGGGGCAACTTTTAGATACGCAGTATTTT,CASSPRVAGGQLLDTQYF
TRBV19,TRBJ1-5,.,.,TGTGCCATCCGAGGTAGGGGCAATCAGCCCCAGCATTTT,CAIRGRGNQPQHF
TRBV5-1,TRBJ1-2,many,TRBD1,TGCGCCAGCAGCTCCGGGACAGGGTCACCCTATGGCTACACCTTC,CASSSGTGSPYGYTF
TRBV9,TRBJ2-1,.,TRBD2,TGTGCCAGCAGCTTATTACTAGCGGGAGGGCCGGGCAATGAGCAGTTCTTC,CASSLLLAGGPGNEQFF
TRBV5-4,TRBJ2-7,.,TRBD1,TGTGCCAGCACCCCCGGGACAGGGGAATACGAGCAGTACTTC,CASTPGTGEYEQYF
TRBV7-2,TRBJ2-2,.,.,TGTGCCAGCAGCAAACCGGGACTCTCGATCACCGGGGAGCTGTTTTTT,CASSKPGLSITGELFF
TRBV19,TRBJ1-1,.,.,TGTGCCAGTAGTGCTATTTACGAAGCTTTCTTT,CASSAIYEAFF
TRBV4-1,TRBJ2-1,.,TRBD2,TGCGCCAGCAGCACCCGGACTAGCGGGATCTCCTACAATGAGCAGTTCTTC,CASSTRTSGISYNEQFF
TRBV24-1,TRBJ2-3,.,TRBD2,TGTGCCACCAGTGATTTCCTAGCGGGGAACACAGATACGCAGTATTTT,CATSDFLAGNTDTQYF
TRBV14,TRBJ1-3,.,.,TGTGCAAGCAGCCAAGTGGGAAACACCATATATTTT,CASSQVGNTIYF
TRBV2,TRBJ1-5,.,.,TGTGCCAGCAGCCCCGGTACAAATCAGCCCCAGCATTTT,CASSPGTNQPQHF
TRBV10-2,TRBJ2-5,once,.,TGCGCCAGCAGTTACGAGGGAGAGACCCAGTACTTC,CASSYEGETQYF
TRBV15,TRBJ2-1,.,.,TGTGCCACCAGCAGAGATCGGTTAGCCCGCCACAATGAGCAGTTCTTC,CATSRDRLARHNEQFF
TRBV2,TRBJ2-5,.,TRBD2,TGTGCCAGCCGGCGTAGCGGGAGTAGTGAGACCCAGTACTTC,CASRRSGSSETQYF
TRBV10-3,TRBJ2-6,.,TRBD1,TGTGCCACCGCCGGGACAGCTGGCTCTGGGGCCAACGTCCTGACTTTC,CATAGTAGSGANVLTF
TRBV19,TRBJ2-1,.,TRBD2,TGTGCCAGTAGTACGGGACTAGCGGGAGGGGAGCAGTTCTTC,CASSTGLAGGEQFF
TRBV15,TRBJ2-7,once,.,TGTGCCACCAGCAGAGTGACCTTAGGGGCCGAGCAGTACTTC,CATSRVTLGAEQYF
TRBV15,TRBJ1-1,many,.,TGTGCCACCAGCGAGCTACAGGGGAACACTGAAGCTTTCTTT,CATSELQGNTEAFF
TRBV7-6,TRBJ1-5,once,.,TGTGCCAGCAGCTCCCACCCGACGACTAGCGGGAGCACAGATACGCAGCATTTT,CASSSHPTTSGSTDTQHF
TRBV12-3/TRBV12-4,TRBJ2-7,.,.,TGTGCCAGCAGGGTAGGACATTCTTCCTACGAGCAGTACTTC,CASRVGHSSYEQYF
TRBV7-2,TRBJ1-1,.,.,TGTGCCAGCAGTCCAGAACAGGGAAGAGGGACTGAAGCTTTCTTT,CASSPEQGRGTEAFF
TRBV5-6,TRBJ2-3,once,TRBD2,TGTGCCAGCAGCTCAAGCGGGGGGGCAGGGGATACGCAGTATTTT,CASSSSGGAGDTQYF
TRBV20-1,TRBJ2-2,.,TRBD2,TGCAGTGCTAGGGGAACTAGCGGGGTAGTAACCGGGGAGCTGTTTTTT,CSARGTSGVVTGELFF
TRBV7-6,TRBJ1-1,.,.,TGTGCCAGCAGAGGCGGGAACACTGAAGCTTTCTTT,CASRGGNTEAFF
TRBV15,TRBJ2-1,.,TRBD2,TGTGCCACCAGTTTCAGCGGGGAATATGAGCAGTTCTTC,CATSFSGEYEQFF